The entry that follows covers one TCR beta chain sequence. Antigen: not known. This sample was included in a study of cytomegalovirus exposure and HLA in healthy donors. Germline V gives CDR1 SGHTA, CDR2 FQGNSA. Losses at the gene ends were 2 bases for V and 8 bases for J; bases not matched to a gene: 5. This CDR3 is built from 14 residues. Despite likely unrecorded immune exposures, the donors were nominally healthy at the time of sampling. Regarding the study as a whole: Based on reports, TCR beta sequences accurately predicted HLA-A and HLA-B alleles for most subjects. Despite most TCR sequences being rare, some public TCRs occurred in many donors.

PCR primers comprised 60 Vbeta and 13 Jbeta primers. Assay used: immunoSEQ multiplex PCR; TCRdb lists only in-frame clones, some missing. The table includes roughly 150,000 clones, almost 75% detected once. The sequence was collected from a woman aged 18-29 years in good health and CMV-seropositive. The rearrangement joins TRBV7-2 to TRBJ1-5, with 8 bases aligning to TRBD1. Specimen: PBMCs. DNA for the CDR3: TGTGCCAGCAGCTTAAGTTCAGGGGGCAAGCCCCAGCATTTT. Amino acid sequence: CASSLSSGGKPQHF.